This T cell receptor (beta chain) was sequenced in a study of response to subunit inactivated influenza vaccine (dated by TCRdb to the late 2010s). Regarding the study in general: The study used deep quantitative T cell receptor repertoire profiling to track responses to a trivalent subunit inactivated influenza vaccine. Broader findings and caveats from the paper: The authors proposed that each seasonal influenza vaccination may bring in only a limited number of new T cells.

The CDR3 starts with the cysteine, ends with the phenylalanine, and has 17 residues. The read is trimmed to its CDR3 DNA, 51 bases read in frame from base 1. The germline V gene encodes CDR1 ENHRY and CDR2 SYGVKD. Germline trimming amounts to 0 bases on V and 2 bases on J, with 3 as the count of junction bases outside the gene matches. This clonotype appeared many times. The antigen this receptor binds is unknown. No base-level quality is on record; no much larger clone is a single base apart. Libraries were made using RT-PCR. The sequencing machine was an Illumina HiSeq 2500. In TCRdb, the public reads were trimmed at Q25 with fastp and aligned with MiXCR, with productive beta chains retained. CDR3 protein duplicates are merged, each entry listing the most common genes and DNA. The sample contains about 500,000 distinct CDR3 sequences, around 7.7% of them found a single time. Jointly, the top ten make up roughly 14% of the sample.

Rearrangement joined TRBV10-3 to TRBJ1-5; 11 middle bases align to TRBD1. The sequence derives from a man between 45 and 75 years old who received an inactivated influenza vaccine. Donor details come from another sample of the same person, matched by shared clones. The specimen was PBMCs from blood, collected roughly 24 months after vaccination. This receptor carries the CDR3 CAISESPGQGGNQPQHF. The nucleotide sequence is TGTGCCATCAGTGAGTCGCCGGGACAGGGGGGCAATCAGCCCCAGCATTTT.